This T cell receptor beta chain was profiled in a study of T cell repertoires in cytomegalovirus infection. Study-wide findings and caveats: The cumulative frequency of public TCR beta families identified carriers of CMV plus the relevant HLA. The ex vivo response showed dominance by HLA-C-restricted CMV-specific TCR beta clonotypes.

Remarks on this clonotype: What it recognizes is unknown.

In TCRdb, the reads were re-called with MiXCR into one record per CDR3 protein. The sample includes roughly 630,000 distinct CDR3 sequences, 20% to 25% seen only once; the top ten take under 8.5%. Germline V gives CDR1 SQVTM, CDR2 ANQGSEA. The V end was cut by 7 bases, the J end by 2 bases, with 18 bases between. CDR3 size: 15 residues. This chain connects TRBV29-1 to TRBJ1-3; the D is unclear. This sequence originates from a human donor in good health (CMV status not recorded). Some clones in this sample may be carry-over from other donors' samples. The sequencing sample was made of CD8+ T cells from PBMCs. In DNA form, the CDR3 reads TGCAGCGCTCAACCGGGGTCAGGCGCTGGAAACACCATATATTTT. This encodes CSAQPGSGAGNTIYF.